This T cell receptor (beta chain) was identified in a study of long-term antiretroviral therapy in people with HIV. Study-level findings and limits: Pre-ART expanded TRB clones stayed dominant throughout, though often decreasing after ART. Versus controls, repertoires in people with HIV had narrower CDR3 length ranges.

At minimum, one pre-ART and two post-ART PBMC samples were obtained from each donor. Every single participant having HIV got treatment inside the United States. At the survey level, the v3.0 immunoSEQ assay was run. The table came from immunoSEQ multiplex PCR; TCRdb's copy has only in-frame clones and leaves some out. This table holds under 50,000 clones, about 89% found once. To note about this clone: Its antigen is unknown.

Trimming at V came to 0 bases and at J to 3 bases, leaving 4 bases not matched to a gene. The CDR3 extends over 15 amino acids. Germline V gene lookup returns CDR1 KGHSH and CDR2 LQKENI. Sequencing was performed on unsorted PBMCs, taken 0.1 years before starting antiretroviral therapy. The sequence came from a woman in her fifties or sixties with HIV. The chain uses TRBV18 and TRBJ2-7, with 8 bases fitting TRBD1. CDR3 coding DNA: TGTGCCAGCTCACCACCGGCAGGGGGCTACTACGAGCAGTACTTC. Translation: CASSPPAGGYYEQYF.